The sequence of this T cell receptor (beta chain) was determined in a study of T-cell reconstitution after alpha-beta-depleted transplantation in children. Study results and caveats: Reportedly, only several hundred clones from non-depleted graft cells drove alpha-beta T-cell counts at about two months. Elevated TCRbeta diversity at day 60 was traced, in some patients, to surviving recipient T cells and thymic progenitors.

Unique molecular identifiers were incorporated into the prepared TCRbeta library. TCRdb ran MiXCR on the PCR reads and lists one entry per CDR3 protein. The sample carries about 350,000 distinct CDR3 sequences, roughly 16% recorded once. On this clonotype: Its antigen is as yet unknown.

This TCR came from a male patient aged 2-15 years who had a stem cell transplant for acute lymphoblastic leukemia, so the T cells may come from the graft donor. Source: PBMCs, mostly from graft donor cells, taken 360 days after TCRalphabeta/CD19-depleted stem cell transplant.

CDR3 residues: CASREGPTYEQYF. CDR3 bases: TGTGCCAGCAGAGAAGGGCCTACCTACGAGCAGTACTTC. The chain couples TRBV12-3 or TRBV12-4 to TRBJ2-7; D gene ambiguous. The CDR3 extends over 13 amino acids. V shed 6 bases and J shed 2 bases, with 11 bases lying between them.